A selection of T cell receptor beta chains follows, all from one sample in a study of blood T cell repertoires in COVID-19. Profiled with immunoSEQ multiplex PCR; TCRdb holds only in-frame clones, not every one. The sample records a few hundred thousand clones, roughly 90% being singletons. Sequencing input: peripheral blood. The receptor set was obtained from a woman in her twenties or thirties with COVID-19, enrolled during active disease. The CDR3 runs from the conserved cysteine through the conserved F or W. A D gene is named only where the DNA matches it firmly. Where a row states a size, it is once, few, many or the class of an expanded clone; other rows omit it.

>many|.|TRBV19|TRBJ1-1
TGTGCCAGTAGTATCGGGGTAGGGGGACCGATGAACACTGAAGCTTTCTTT
CASSIGVGGPMNTEAFF
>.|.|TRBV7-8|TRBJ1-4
TGTGCCAGCCAGGACAGATATGAAAAACTGTTTTTT
CASQDRYEKLFF
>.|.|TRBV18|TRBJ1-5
TGTGCCAGCTCAACCGACAGCTCCAATCAGCCCCAGCATTTT
CASSTDSSNQPQHF
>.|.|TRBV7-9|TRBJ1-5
TGTGCCAGCAGCCTGGAGGGAGCTCCCGATCAGCCCCAGCATTTT
CASSLEGAPDQPQHF
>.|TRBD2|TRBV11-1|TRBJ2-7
TGTGCCAGCAGCTTAGAAGCGGGAGTTTTTTACGAGCAGTACTTC
CASSLEAGVFYEQYF
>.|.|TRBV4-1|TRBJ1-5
TGCGCCAGCAGCGACGCGGGGCGAAATCAGCCCCAGCATTTT
CASSDAGRNQPQHF
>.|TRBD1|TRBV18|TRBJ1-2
TGTGCCAGCTCACAACGGACAGGGGTAGACTATGGCTACACCTTC
CASSQRTGVDYGYTF
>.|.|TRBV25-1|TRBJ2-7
TGTGCCAGCAGTGGGGCGGACAGTTCTTTCTACGAGCAGTACTTC
CASSGADSSFYEQYF
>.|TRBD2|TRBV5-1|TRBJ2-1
TGCGCCAGCAGCGAGGGACTAGCGGAGTGGGGAAAATACAATGAGCAGTTCTTC
CASSEGLAEWGKYNEQFF
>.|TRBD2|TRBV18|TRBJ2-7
TGTGCCAGCTCACCTACTCTAGCGGGAGGGGCCTACGAGCAGTACTTC
CASSPTLAGGAYEQYF